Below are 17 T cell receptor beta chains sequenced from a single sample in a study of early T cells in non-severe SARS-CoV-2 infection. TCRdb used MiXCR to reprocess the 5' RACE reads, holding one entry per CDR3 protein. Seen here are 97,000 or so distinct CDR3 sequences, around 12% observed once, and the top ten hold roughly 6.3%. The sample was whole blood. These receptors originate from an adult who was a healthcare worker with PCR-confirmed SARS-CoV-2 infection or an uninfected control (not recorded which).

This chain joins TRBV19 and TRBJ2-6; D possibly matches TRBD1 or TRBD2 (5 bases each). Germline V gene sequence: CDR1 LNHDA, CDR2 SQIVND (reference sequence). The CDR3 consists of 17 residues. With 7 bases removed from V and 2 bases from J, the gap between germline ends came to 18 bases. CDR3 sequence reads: CASTITGTPAGANVLTF. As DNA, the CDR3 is TGTGCCAGTACCATAACCGGGACCCCCGCTGGGGCCAACGTCCTGACTTTC.

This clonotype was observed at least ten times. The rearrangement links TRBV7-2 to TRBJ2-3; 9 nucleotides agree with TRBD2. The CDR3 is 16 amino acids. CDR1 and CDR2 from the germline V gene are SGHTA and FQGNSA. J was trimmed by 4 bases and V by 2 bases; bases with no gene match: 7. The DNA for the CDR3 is TGTGCCAGCAGCTTAAGCCGCGGGAGGGCCCCAGATACGCAGTATTTT. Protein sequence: CASSLSRGRAPDTQYF.

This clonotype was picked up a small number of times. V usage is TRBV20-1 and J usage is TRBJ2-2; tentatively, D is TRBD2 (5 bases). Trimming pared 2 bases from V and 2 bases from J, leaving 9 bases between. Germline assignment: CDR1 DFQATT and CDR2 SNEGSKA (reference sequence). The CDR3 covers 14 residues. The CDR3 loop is CSARTGSNTGELFF. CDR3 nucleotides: TGCAGTGCTAGAACGGGGTCAAACACCGGGGAGCTGTTTTTT.

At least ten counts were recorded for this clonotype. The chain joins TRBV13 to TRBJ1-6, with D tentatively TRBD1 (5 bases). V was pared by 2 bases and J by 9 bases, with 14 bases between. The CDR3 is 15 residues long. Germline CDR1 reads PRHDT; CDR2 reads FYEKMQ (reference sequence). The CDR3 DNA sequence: TGTGCCAGCAGCTTACGGCGGGACGGTATTTCACCCCTCCACTTT. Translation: CASSLRRDGISPLHF.

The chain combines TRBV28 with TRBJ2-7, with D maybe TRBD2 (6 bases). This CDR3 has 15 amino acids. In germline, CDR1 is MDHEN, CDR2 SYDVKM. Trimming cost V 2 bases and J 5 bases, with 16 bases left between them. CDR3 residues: CASSLMGRPVNEQYF. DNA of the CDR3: TGTGCCAGCAGTTTAATGGGGAGGCCCGTTAACGAGCAGTACTTC.

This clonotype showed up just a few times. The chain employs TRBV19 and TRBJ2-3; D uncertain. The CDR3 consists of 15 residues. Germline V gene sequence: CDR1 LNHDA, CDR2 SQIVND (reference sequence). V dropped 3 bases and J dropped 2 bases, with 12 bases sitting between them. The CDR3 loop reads CASSIDPHSTDTQYF. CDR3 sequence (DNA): TGTGCCAGTAGTATTGACCCTCACTCCACAGATACGCAGTATTTT. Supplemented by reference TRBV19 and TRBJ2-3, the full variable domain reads DGGITQSPKYLFRKEGQNVTLSCEQNLNHDAMYWYRQDPGQGLRLIYYSQIVNDFQKGDIAEGYSVSREKKESFPLTVTSAQKNPTAFYLCASSIDPHSTDTQYFGPGTRLTVL.

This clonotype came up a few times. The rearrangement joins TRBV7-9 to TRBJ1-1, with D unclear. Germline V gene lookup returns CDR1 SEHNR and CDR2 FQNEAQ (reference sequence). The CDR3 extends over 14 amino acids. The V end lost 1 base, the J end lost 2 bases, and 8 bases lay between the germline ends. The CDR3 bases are TGTGCCAGCAGCTTAGTCAGGCCTAACACTGAAGCTTTCTTT. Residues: CASSLVRPNTEAFF.

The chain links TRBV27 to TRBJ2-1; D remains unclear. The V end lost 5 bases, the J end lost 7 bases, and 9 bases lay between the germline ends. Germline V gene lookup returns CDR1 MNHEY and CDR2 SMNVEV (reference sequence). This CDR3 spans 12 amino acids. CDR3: CASSPSPNEQFF. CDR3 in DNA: TGTGCCAGCAGTCCCTCCCCGAATGAGCAGTTCTTC.

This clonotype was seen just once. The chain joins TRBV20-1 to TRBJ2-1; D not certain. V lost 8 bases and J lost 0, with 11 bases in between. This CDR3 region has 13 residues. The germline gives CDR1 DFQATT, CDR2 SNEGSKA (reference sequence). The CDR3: CSYSTSSYNEQFF. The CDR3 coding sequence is TGCAGTTACTCTACCTCCTCCTACAATGAGCAGTTCTTC.

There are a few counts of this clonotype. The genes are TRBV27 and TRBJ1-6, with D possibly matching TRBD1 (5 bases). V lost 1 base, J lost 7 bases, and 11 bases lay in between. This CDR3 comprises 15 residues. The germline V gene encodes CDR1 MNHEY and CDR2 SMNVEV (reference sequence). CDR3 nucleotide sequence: TGTGCCAGCAGTTTATTTACAGGCACGAATTCACCCCTCCACTTT. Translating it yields CASSLFTGTNSPLHF.

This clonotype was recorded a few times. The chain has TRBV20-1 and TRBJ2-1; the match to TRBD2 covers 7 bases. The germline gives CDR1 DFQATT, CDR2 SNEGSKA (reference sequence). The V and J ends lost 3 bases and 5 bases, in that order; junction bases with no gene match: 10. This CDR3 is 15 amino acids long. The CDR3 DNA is TGCAGTGCTAGTCCCCTGCGGGAGACGAACAATGAGCAGTTCTTC. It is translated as CSASPLRETNNEQFF.

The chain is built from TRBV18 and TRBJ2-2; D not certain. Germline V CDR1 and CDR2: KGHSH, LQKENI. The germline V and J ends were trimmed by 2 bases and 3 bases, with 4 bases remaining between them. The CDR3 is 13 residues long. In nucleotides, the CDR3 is TGTGCCAGCTCACCAGGAGACACCGGGGAGCTGTTTTTT. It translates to CASSPGDTGELFF.

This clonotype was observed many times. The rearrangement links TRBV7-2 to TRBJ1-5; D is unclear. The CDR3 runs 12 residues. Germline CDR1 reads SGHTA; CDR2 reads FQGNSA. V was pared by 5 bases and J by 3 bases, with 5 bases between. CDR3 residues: CASSPYNQPQHF. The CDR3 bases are TGTGCCAGCAGCCCGTACAATCAGCCCCAGCATTTT.

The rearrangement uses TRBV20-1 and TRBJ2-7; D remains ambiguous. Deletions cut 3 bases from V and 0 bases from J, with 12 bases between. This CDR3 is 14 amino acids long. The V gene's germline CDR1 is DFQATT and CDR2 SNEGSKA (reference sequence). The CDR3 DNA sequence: TGCAGTGCTAGGGGTGGGGAAATCTCCTACGAGCAGTACTTC. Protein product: CSARGGEISYEQYF.

In DNA, the CDR3 is TGTGCCAGCAGCCCCCGTGGAGCGTCGTTCTATGGCTACACCTTC. Its translation: CASSPRGASFYGYTF. The chain has TRBV3-1 and TRBJ1-2; D gene uncertain. The V end was cut by 4 bases, the J end by 4 bases, with 16 bases between. Germline V gives CDR1 LGHDT, CDR2 YNNKEL (reference sequence). This CDR3 has 15 residues.

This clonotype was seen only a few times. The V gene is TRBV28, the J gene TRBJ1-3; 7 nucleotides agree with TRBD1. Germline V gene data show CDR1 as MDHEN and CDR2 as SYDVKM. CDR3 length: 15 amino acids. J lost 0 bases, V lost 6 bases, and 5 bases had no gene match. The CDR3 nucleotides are TGTGCCAGCAGACTCGGGACAGCCTCTGGAAACACCATATATTTT. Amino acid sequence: CASRLGTASGNTIYF.

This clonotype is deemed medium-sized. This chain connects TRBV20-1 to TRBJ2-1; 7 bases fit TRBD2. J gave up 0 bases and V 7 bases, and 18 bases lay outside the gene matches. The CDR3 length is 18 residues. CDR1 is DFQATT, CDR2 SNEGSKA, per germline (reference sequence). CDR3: CSVSPRTLAGLSYNEQFF. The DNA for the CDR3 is TGCAGTGTTTCCCCGCGGACCTTAGCGGGTCTCTCCTACAATGAGCAGTTCTTC.